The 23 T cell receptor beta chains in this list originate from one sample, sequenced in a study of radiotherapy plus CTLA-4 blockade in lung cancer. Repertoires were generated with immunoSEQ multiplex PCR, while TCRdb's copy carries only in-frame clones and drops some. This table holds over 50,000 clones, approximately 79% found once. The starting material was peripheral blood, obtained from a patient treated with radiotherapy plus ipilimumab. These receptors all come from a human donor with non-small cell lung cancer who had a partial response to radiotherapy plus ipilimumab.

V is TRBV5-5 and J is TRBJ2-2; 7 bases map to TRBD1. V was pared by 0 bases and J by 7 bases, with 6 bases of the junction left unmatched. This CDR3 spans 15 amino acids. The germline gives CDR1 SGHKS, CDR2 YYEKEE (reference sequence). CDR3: CASSLEGAKGGELFF. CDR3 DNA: TGTGCCAGCAGCTTGGAGGGGGCGAAGGGCGGGGAGCTGTTTTTT.

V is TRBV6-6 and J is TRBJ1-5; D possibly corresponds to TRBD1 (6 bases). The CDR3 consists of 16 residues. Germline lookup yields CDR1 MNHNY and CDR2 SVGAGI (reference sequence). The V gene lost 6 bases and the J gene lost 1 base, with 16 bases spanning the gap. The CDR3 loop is CASRFSRDISNQPQHF. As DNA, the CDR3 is TGTGCCAGCAGATTTAGCCGGGACATCAGCAATCAGCCCCAGCATTTT.

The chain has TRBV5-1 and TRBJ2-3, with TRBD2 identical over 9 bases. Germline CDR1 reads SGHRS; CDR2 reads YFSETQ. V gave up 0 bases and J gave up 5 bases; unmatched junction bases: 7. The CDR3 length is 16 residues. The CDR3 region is CASSLAGGGAGDTQYF. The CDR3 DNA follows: TGCGCCAGCAGCTTGGCCGGCGGGGGGGCCGGAGATACGCAGTATTTT. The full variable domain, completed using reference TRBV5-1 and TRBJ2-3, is KAGVTQTPRYLIKTRGQQVTLSCSPISGHRSVSWYQQTPGQGLQFLFEYFSETQRNKGNFPGRFSGRQFSNSRSEMNVSTLELGDSALYLCASSLAGGGAGDTQYFGPGTRLTVL.

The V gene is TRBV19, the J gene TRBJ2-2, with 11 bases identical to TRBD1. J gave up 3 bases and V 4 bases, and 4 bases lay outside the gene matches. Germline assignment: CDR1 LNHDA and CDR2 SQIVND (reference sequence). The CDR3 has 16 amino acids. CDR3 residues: CASSTRTGGYTGELFF. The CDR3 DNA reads TGTGCCAGTAGTACCAGGACAGGGGGCTACACCGGGGAGCTGTTTTTT.

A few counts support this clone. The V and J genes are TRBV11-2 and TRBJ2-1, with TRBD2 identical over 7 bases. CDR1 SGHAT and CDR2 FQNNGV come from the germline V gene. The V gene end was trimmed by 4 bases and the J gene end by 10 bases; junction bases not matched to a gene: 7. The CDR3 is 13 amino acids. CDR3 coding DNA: TGTGCCAGCAGCTCCCGCGGAGCGGGGGAGCAGTTCTTC. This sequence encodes CASSSRGAGEQFF.

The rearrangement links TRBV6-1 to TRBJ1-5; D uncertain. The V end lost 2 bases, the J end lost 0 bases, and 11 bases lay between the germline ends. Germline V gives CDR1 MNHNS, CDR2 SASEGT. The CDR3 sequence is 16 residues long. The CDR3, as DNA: TGTGCCAGCAGTGAAATCTGGGCTAATAGCAATCAGCCCCAGCATTTT. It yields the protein CASSEIWANSNQPQHF.

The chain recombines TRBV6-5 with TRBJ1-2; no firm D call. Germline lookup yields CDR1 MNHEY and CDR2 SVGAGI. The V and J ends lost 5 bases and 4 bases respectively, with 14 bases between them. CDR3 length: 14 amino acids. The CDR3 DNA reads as TGTGCCAGCAGTGCCCCAGAAGATGGCTATGGCTACACCTTC. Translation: CASSAPEDGYGYTF.

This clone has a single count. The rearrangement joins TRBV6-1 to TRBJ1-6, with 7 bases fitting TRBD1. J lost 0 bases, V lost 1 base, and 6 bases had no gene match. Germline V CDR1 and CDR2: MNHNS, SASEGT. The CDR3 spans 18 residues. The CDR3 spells CASSEDRGLSSYNSPLHF. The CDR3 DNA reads TGTGCCAGCAGTGAAGACAGGGGCCTGAGCTCCTATAATTCACCCCTCCACTTT.

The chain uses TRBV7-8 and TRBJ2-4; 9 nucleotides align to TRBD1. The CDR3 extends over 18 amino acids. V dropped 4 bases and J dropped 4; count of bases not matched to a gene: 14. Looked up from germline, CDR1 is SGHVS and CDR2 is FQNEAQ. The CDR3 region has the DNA TGTGCCAGCAGCTCCTTCGGGACAGGGAACAAGATAAAAAACATTCAGTACTTC. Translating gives CASSSFGTGNKIKNIQYF. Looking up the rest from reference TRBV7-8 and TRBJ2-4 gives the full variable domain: GAGVSQSPRYKVAKRGQDVALRCDPISGHVSLFWYQQALGQGPEFLTYFQNEAQLDKSGLPSDRFFAERPEGSVSTLKIQRTQQEDSAVYLCASSSFGTGNKIKNIQYFGAGTRLSVL.

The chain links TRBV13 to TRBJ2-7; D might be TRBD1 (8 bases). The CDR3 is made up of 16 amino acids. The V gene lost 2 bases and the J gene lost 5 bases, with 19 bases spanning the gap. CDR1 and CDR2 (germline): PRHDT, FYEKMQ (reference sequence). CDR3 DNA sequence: TGTGCCAGCAGCTTACAGGGGGCGGGGGCCCGGGACGAGCAGTACTTC. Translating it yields CASSLQGAGARDEQYF.

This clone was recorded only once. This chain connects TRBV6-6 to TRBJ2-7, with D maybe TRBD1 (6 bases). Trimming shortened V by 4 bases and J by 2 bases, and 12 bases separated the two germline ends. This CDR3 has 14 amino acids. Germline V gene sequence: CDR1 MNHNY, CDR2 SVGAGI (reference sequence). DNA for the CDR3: TGTGCCAGCAGTTTATGGGACACGCCCTACGAGCAGTACTTC. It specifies CASSLWDTPYEQYF.

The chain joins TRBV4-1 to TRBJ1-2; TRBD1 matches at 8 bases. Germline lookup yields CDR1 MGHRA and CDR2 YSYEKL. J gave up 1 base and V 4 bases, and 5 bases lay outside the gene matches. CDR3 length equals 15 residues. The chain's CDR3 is CASSLGQGDNYGYTF. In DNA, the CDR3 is TGCGCCAGCAGCCTCGGACAGGGTGATAACTATGGCTACACCTTC.

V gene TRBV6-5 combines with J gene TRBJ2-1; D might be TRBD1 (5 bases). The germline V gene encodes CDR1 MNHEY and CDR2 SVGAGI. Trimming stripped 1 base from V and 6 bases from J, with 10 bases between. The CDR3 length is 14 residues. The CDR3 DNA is TGTGCCAGCAGTTACTATACAGGTAGCAATGAGCAGTTCTTC. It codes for CASSYYTGSNEQFF.

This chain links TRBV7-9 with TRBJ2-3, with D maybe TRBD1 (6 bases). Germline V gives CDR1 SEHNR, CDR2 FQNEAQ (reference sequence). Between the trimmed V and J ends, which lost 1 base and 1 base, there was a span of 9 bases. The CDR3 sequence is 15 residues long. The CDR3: CASSLVEGGTDTQYF. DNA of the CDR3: TGTGCCAGCAGCTTAGTTGAGGGGGGCACAGATACGCAGTATTTT. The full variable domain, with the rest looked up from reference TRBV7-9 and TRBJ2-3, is DTGVSQNPRHKITKRGQNVTFRCDPISEHNRLYWYRQTLGQGPEFLTYFQNEAQLEKSRLLSDRFSAERPKGSFSTLEIQRTEQGDSAMYLCASSLVEGGTDTQYFGPGTRLTVL.

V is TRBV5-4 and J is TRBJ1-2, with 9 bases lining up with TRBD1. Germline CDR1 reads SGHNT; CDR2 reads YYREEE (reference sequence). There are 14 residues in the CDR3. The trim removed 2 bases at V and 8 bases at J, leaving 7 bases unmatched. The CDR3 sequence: CASSLPGTGIGYTF. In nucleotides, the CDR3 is TGTGCCAGCAGCTTACCCGGGACAGGGATCGGCTACACCTTC.

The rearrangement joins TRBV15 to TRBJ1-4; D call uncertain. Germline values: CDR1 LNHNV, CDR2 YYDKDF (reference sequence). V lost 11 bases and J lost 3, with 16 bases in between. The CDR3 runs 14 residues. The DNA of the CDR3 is TGTGCCCCCGAACACGGAGGGCCTAATGAAAAACTGTTTTTT. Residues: CAPEHGGPNEKLFF.

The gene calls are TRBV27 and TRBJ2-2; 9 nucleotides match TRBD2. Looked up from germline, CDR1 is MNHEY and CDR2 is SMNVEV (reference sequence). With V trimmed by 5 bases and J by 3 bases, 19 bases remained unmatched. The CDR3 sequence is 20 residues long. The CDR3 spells CASSAPRVSGGDLYTGELFF. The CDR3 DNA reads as TGTGCCAGCAGTGCACCACGGGTTAGCGGGGGTGACCTCTACACCGGGGAGCTGTTTTTT.

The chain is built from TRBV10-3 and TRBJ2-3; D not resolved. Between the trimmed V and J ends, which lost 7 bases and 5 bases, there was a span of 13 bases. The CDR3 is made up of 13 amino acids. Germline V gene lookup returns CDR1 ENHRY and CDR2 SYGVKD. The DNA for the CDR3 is TGTGCCATCAAAGGCCAGGTCCTAGATACGCAGTATTTT. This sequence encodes CAIKGQVLDTQYF.

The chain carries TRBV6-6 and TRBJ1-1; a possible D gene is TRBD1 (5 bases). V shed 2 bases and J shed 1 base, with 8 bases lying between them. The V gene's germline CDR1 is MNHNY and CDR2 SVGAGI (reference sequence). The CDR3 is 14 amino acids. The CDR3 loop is CASSYDRSNTEAFF. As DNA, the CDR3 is TGTGCCAGCAGTTACGACAGATCGAACACTGAAGCTTTCTTT.

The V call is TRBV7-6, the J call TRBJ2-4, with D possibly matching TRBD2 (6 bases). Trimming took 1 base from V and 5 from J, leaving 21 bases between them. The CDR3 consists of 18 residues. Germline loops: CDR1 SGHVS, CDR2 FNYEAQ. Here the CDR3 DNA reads TGTGCCAGCAGCTTAGGAGTTCGGGGGAAGTATAGGGAAAACATTCAGTACTTC. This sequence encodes CASSLGVRGKYRENIQYF.

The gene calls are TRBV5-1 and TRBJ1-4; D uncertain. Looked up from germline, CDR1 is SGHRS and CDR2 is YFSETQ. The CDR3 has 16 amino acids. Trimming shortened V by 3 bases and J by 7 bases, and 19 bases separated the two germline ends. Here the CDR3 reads CASSSARVGGIEKLFF. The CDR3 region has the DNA TGCGCCAGCAGCTCCGCCCGGGTCGGAGGGATTGAAAAACTGTTTTTT.

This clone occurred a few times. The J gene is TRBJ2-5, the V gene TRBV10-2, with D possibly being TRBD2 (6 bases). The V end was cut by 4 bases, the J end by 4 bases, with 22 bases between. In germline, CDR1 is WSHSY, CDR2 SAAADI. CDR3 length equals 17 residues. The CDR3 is CASSGPAGGAIGETQYF. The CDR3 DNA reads TGCGCCAGCAGTGGTCCCGCTGGAGGGGCGATAGGAGAGACCCAGTACTTC.

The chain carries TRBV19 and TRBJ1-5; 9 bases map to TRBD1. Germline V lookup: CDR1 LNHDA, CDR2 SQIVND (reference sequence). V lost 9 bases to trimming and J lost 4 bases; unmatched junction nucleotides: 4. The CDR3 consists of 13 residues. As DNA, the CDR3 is TGTGCCAGCGGGACAGGGCGGAATCAGCCCCAGCATTTT. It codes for CASGTGRNQPQHF.